One and the same sample provided the 13 T cell receptor beta chains below, sequenced in a study of blood T cell repertoires in COVID-19. Only in-frame clones appear in the TCRdb table, and some are missing; sequencing was by immunoSEQ multiplex PCR. The top ten hold about 12% of the sample, which has about 180,000 clones, about 81% seen once. Sequencing input: peripheral blood. The receptors were sampled from a woman older than 75 with COVID-19, enrolled during active disease.

CDR3 in amino acids: CASSLDRHQNTEAFF. CDR3 in DNA: TGTGCCAGCAGCTTGGATAGACACCAGAACACTGAAGCTTTCTTT. The chain links TRBV5-4 to TRBJ1-1; no reliable D call. The germline V gene encodes CDR1 SGHNT and CDR2 YYREEE (reference sequence). Trimming took off 0 bases at V and 1 base at J, with 10 bases between the two ends. The CDR3 is made up of 15 amino acids.

The chain has TRBV28 and TRBJ2-1; TRBD1 might be the D (5 bases). Trimming removed 1 base from V and 3 bases from J, with 7 bases in between. CDR3 length: 14 amino acids. The germline CDR1 and CDR2 sequences are MDHEN and SYDVKM. CDR3 DNA sequence: TGTGCCAGCAGTTTATCCCAGGGCTACAATGAGCAGTTCTTC. This codes for CASSLSQGYNEQFF.

The chain couples TRBV7-3 to TRBJ2-1, with 7 bases lining up with TRBD1. After removal of 7 bases from V and 9 bases from J, the junction contained 15 bases not matched to a gene. This CDR3 spans 15 amino acids. Per the germline V gene, CDR1 is SGHTA and CDR2 is FQGTGA. CDR3 DNA: TGTGCCAGCATCCAATCTCGGACAGGCCCCCTTGAGCAGTTCTTC. It yields the protein CASIQSRTGPLEQFF.

The rearrangement joins TRBV20-1 to TRBJ2-3, with 12 bases identical to TRBD2. Germline loops: CDR1 DFQATT, CDR2 SNEGSKA (reference sequence). The CDR3 is 16 residues long. The ends lost 3 bases at V and 2 bases at J; junction bases unmatched: 6. The CDR3: CSASGASGRDTDTQYF. DNA for the CDR3: TGCAGTGCTAGTGGAGCTAGCGGGAGGGACACAGATACGCAGTATTTT.

The CDR3 nucleotides read TGTGCCATCAGGCCCGACGGGTCCCTAGGTGGCTACACCTTC. Residues: CAIRPDGSLGGYTF. The V gene is TRBV10-3, the J gene TRBJ1-2; D remains unclear. This CDR3 is built from 14 residues. Deletions cut 6 bases from V and 7 bases from J, with 18 bases between. In germline, CDR1 is ENHRY, CDR2 SYGVKD.

The chain carries TRBV30 and TRBJ1-2; 7 nucleotides match TRBD1. The germline V gene encodes CDR1 GTSNPN and CDR2 SVGIG (reference sequence). CDR3 size: 12 residues. Germline trimming cut 6 bases from V and 2 bases from J; bases unmatched to any gene: 3. CDR3 bases: TGTGCCTGCCGGGGACAGAACTATGGCTACACCTTC. Residues: CACRGQNYGYTF.

This clone was counted only a few times. The V gene is TRBV6-5, the J gene TRBJ2-7; 9 bases agree with TRBD1. After removal of 8 bases from V and 3 bases from J, the junction contained 8 bases not matched to a gene. This CDR3 contains 14 residues. The V gene's germline CDR1 is MNHEY and CDR2 SVGAGI. CDR3 DNA sequence: TGTGCCAGCGGCACCCGGGACAGGGACTACGAGCAGTACTTC. It encodes CASGTRDRDYEQYF.

Concerning this clone: One junction end disagrees with the germline gene, perhaps due to a read error. This chain joins TRBV5-1 and TRBJ1-1; D possibly corresponds to TRBD1 (6 bases). Per the germline V gene, CDR1 is SGHRS and CDR2 is YFSETQ. There are 15 residues in the CDR3. CDR3 sequence (DNA): TGCGCCACCAGCCTGGGGGGGGGCGCGAACACTGAAGCTTTCTTT. It translates to CATSLGGGANTEAFF.

The rearrangement joins TRBV29-1 to TRBJ2-6; D might be TRBD2 (5 bases). Germline CDR1 SQVTM, CDR2 ANQGSEA. V lost 4 bases and J lost 1, with 8 bases in between. The CDR3 has 14 residues. CDR3 coding DNA: TGCAGCGTTGTGTCGGGATCTGGGGCCAACGTCCTGACTTTC. Translating it yields CSVVSGSGANVLTF.

V gene TRBV15 combines with J gene TRBJ2-2; TRBD2 matches 10 bases. CDR3 length equals 18 residues. Trimming removed 0 bases from V and 6 bases from J; junction bases left unmatched: 10. Germline loops: CDR1 LNHNV, CDR2 YYDKDF (reference sequence). The CDR3 coding sequence is TGTGCCACCAGCAGAGATGGAGGAAGCGGGAGGGTCTCCGGGGAGCTGTTTTTT. It specifies CATSRDGGSGRVSGELFF.

The V and J genes are TRBV6-5 and TRBJ2-2; possibly TRBD2 for D (5 bases). The CDR3 has 14 residues. Trimming left V 7 bases short and J 6 bases short, with 15 bases between. Germline V lookup: CDR1 MNHEY, CDR2 SVGAGI. CDR3 residues: CASNKASRPGELFF. CDR3 in DNA: TGTGCCAGCAATAAGGCTAGCCGACCCGGGGAGCTGTTTTTT.

This clone appeared once. The rearrangement joins TRBV7-2 to TRBJ2-1; 8 bases line up with TRBD2. V was clipped by 4 bases and J by 7 bases; unmatched bases: 15. CDR1 is SGHTA, CDR2 FQGNSA, per germline. CDR3 length equals 17 residues. The CDR3 here is CASSYIASGRATNEQFF. CDR3 in DNA: TGTGCCAGCAGCTATATAGCGTCCGGGAGGGCCACGAATGAGCAGTTCTTC.

The rearrangement uses TRBV11-2 and TRBJ2-1; 8 nucleotides line up with TRBD1. In germline, CDR1 is SGHAT, CDR2 FQNNGV. The CDR3 contains 13 residues. V dropped 5 bases and J dropped 7; count of bases not matched to a gene: 4. Here the CDR3 reads CASSLQGANEQFF. CDR3 DNA sequence: TGTGCCAGCAGCCTCCAGGGGGCGAATGAGCAGTTCTTC. The full variable domain, with the rest looked up from reference TRBV11-2 and TRBJ2-1, is EAGVAQSPRYKIIEKRQSVAFWCNPISGHATLYWYQQILGQGPKLLIQFQNNGVVDDSQLPKDRFSAERLKGVDSTLKIQPAKLEDSAVYLCASSLQGANEQFFGPGTRLTVL.